Below are 20 T cell receptor beta chains sequenced from a single sample in a study of shared clonotypes between healthy human individuals. TCRdb's copy holds only in-frame clones and misses some; the assay was immunoSEQ multiplex PCR. This sample yields some 2,000,000 clones, of which roughly 95% are seen a single time; about 1.1% belongs to the top ten. Naive CD8 cells lacked CD45RO and underwent positive selection for CCR7, leaving out terminally differentiated effector memory CD45RA+ cells. Sequences were obtained from naive CD8+ T cells sorted from blood. These receptors all stem from a man aged 18 to 29 in good health.

This clone turned up a few times. This rearrangement joins TRBV9 to TRBJ1-5; 7 bases are a match to TRBD1. Trimming cost V 4 bases and J 2 bases; bases outside gene matches: 6. CDR3 size: 15 residues. Germline V gene sequence: CDR1 SGDLS, CDR2 YYNGEE. CDR3 amino acids: CASSSTGEGNQPQHF. CDR3 bases: TGTGCCAGCAGCTCCACAGGGGAGGGCAATCAGCCCCAGCATTTT. The variable domain in full, with the rest retrieved from reference TRBV9 and TRBJ1-5, is DSGVTQTPKHLITATGQRVTLRCSPRSGDLSVYWYQQSLDQGLQFLIQYYNGEERAKGNILERFSAQQFPDLHSELNLSSLELGDSALYFCASSSTGEGNQPQHFGDGTRLSIL.

The rearrangement uses TRBV7-3 and TRBJ1-1; D unresolved. Trimming took off 2 bases at V and 6 bases at J, with 10 bases between the two ends. The germline CDR1 and CDR2 sequences are SGHTA and FQGTGA. The CDR3 is made up of 13 amino acids. CDR3 sequence reads: CASSLLGVAEAFF. The CDR3 DNA follows: TGTGCCAGCAGCTTATTAGGTGTGGCTGAAGCTTTCTTT. The entire variable domain, with the rest obtained from reference TRBV7-3 and TRBJ1-1, is as follows: GAGVSQTPSNKVTEKGKYVELRCDPISGHTALYWYRQSLGQGPEFLIYFQGTGAADDSGLPNDRFFAVRPEGSVSTLKIQRTERGDSAVYLCASSLLGVAEAFFGQGTRLTVV.

The chain has TRBV25-1 and TRBJ2-7; D call uncertain. Trimming cost V 8 bases and J 6 bases, with 17 bases left between them. CDR1 is MGHDK and CDR2 is SYGVNS in the germline V gene. The CDR3 is made up of 13 amino acids. The CDR3 nucleotides read TGTGCCAGCGCTACGGTACCTTGGGGCGAGCAGTACTTC. This gives the protein CASATVPWGEQYF.

The chain couples TRBV7-3 to TRBJ2-3; D is ambiguous. The ends were cut back, 5 bases at V and 1 base at J, with 7 bases in the middle. This CDR3 region has 13 residues. Germline CDR1 is SGHTA and CDR2 is FQGTGA. The CDR3 bases are TGTGCCAGCAGCGGCAGTGGCACAGATACGCAGTATTTT. This gives the protein CASSGSGTDTQYF.

The chain couples TRBV4-1 to TRBJ1-3; 7 positions agree with TRBD1. The CDR3 covers 16 residues. Losses at the gene ends were 4 bases for V and 0 bases for J; bases not matched to a gene: 6. Germline CDR1 is MGHRA and CDR2 is YSYEKL. This CDR3 reads CASSLTQGSSGNTIYF. In DNA form, the CDR3 reads TGCGCCAGCAGCCTCACACAGGGGAGCTCTGGAAACACCATATATTTT.

The V gene is TRBV27, the J gene TRBJ2-7; TRBD2 agrees at 9 bases. This CDR3 region has 16 residues. Germline V gene data show CDR1 as MNHEY and CDR2 as SMNVEV (reference sequence). J lost 0 bases, V lost 6 bases, and 9 bases had no gene match. As DNA, the CDR3 is TGTGCCAGCAGCTACGCTGGTAGCGGGGGCTCCTACGAGCAGTACTTC. Encoded protein: CASSYAGSGGSYEQYF.

About this clone itself: Other nucleotide sequences in the sample specify the same CDR3. This chain links TRBV28 with TRBJ1-1; D might be TRBD1 (6 bases). V lost 4 bases and J 0 bases, leaving 9 bases between the germline ends. CDR3 size: 14 residues. Germline values: CDR1 MDHEN, CDR2 SYDVKM. The CDR3 here is CASSSTGLNTEAFF. CDR3 nucleotides: TGTGCCAGCAGTTCGACAGGCTTGAACACTGAAGCTTTCTTT.

The chain couples TRBV5-1 to TRBJ2-1; TRBD1 agrees at 10 bases. The CDR3 contains 15 residues. The germline CDR1 and CDR2 sequences are SGHRS and YFSETQ. With 3 bases clipped from V and 8 bases from J, the junction kept 8 bases outside the gene matches. CDR3 DNA: TGCGCCAGCAGCTCCTCGGGACAGGGGAGGGATGAGCAGTTCTTC. Translation: CASSSSGQGRDEQFF.

Here the CDR3 reads CASSLGATNTDEQYF. CDR3 nucleotide sequence: TGTGCCAGCAGCTTAGGGGCCACCAATACGGACGAGCAGTACTTC. This chain links TRBV7-2 with TRBJ2-7; D gene unclear. Trimming stripped 1 base from V and 5 bases from J, with 15 bases between. CDR1 and CDR2 from the germline V gene are SGHTA and FQGNSA. The CDR3 spans 15 residues.

The CDR3 sequence: CASSDEGNAYEQYF. In nucleotides, the CDR3 is TGCGCCAGCAGCGACGAGGGGAATGCGTACGAGCAGTACTTC. V is TRBV5-1 and J is TRBJ2-7, with D possibly called TRBD1 or TRBD2 (5 bases each). This CDR3 contains 14 residues. V lost 4 bases and J lost 4, with 15 bases in between. Germline-derived CDR1 and CDR2 are SGHRS and YFSETQ.

V is TRBV29-1 and J is TRBJ2-7; D possibly corresponds to TRBD1 (5 bases). V was clipped by 3 bases and J by 1 base, with 16 bases between them. This CDR3 has 15 amino acids. The germline gives CDR1 SQVTM, CDR2 ANQGSEA. The CDR3 nucleotides read TGCAGCGTTGAGGCACCAGAGACAGAGTCCTACGAGCAGTACTTC. Translating it yields CSVEAPETESYEQYF.

Worth noting for this clone: This same CDR3 is encoded by further DNA sequences in the sample. The chain combines TRBV4-2 with TRBJ2-7, with D tentatively TRBD1 (5 bases). Germline V gives CDR1 LGHNA, CDR2 YNFKEQ. The CDR3 spans 13 residues. V lost 4 bases, J lost 0 bases, and 7 bases lay in between. The DNA of the CDR3 is TGTGCCAGCAGCCCCGACAGCTCCTACGAGCAGTACTTC. It encodes CASSPDSSYEQYF.

V is TRBV6-6 and J is TRBJ1-1; D unresolved. Germline loops: CDR1 MNHNY, CDR2 SVGAGI (reference sequence). CDR3 length equals 15 residues. V was cut by 3 bases and J by 0 bases, with 11 bases left in between. Written as DNA, the CDR3 is TGTGCCAGCAGTTATTCGAAAAGGATGAACACTGAAGCTTTCTTT. This translates into CASSYSKRMNTEAFF.

The CDR3 coding sequence is TGTGCCAGCAGTTTATATACAGGGGTGGTGGGTACGCAGTATTTT. Its protein is CASSLYTGVVGTQYF. The chain links TRBV28 to TRBJ2-3, with TRBD1 identical over 7 bases. CDR1 is MDHEN, CDR2 SYDVKM, per germline. Trimming at V came to 1 base and at J to 8 bases, leaving 9 bases not matched to a gene. The CDR3 loop spans 15 amino acids.

The J gene is TRBJ1-6, the V gene TRBV7-3; 11 bases agree with TRBD1. Germline CDR1 reads SGHTA; CDR2 reads FQGTGA. This CDR3 comprises 16 residues. Trimming at V came to 5 bases and at J to 7 bases, leaving 7 bases not matched to a gene. The CDR3 DNA reads as TGTGCCAGCAGCCCCAGACGGACAGGGGGCAATTCACCCCTCCACTTT. Its protein is CASSPRRTGGNSPLHF.

The chain carries TRBV7-2 and TRBJ2-7; possible D gene TRBD2, 6 bases. This CDR3 is 15 amino acids long. V was pared by 1 base and J by 1 base, with 11 bases between. Germline V CDR1 and CDR2: SGHTA, FQGNSA. CDR3 amino acids: CASSLDGTHSYEQYF. The CDR3 DNA sequence: TGTGCCAGCAGCTTAGATGGGACTCATTCCTACGAGCAGTACTTC. The full variable domain, completed using reference TRBV7-2 and TRBJ2-7, is GAGVSQSPSNKVTEKGKDVELRCDPISGHTALYWYRQSLGQGLEFLIYFQGNSAPDKSGLPSDRFSAERTGGSVSTLTIQRTQQEDSAVYLCASSLDGTHSYEQYFGPGTRLTVT.

As for this clone: Additional DNA sequences in this sample encode the identical CDR3. The rearrangement uses TRBV6-1 and TRBJ2-7; perhaps D is TRBD1 or TRBD2 (5 bases each). The CDR3 is 14 amino acids. V was shortened by 4 bases and J by 0 bases, with 10 bases between the two germline ends. CDR1 and CDR2 from the germline V gene are MNHNS and SASEGT. CDR3 sequence reads: CASSARDGSYEQYF. In DNA, the CDR3 is TGTGCCAGCAGTGCTCGGGACGGCTCCTACGAGCAGTACTTC.

The rearrangement joins TRBV28 to TRBJ2-7; a weak D match, TRBD1 (5 bases). The germline gives CDR1 MDHEN, CDR2 SYDVKM. Trimming pared 4 bases from V and 4 bases from J, leaving 11 bases between. The CDR3 loop spans 13 amino acids. Here the CDR3 DNA reads TGTGCCAGCAGTTACAGGATGGGGTACGAGCAGTACTTC. It is translated as CASSYRMGYEQYF.

The genes are TRBV5-1 and TRBJ2-7; TRBD1 is a possible D gene (6 bases). Trimming cost V 0 bases and J 7 bases, with 23 bases left between them. From germline, CDR1 is SGHRS and CDR2 YFSETQ. The CDR3 runs to 17 residues. Written as DNA, the CDR3 is TGCGCCAGCAGCTTGGTCTTCCAGGGGCCTACCCAGGGGGAGCAGTACTTC. It codes for CASSLVFQGPTQGEQYF.

This clone was seen a handful of times. The chain has TRBV2 and TRBJ1-3; 7 nucleotides line up with TRBD1. This CDR3 spans 16 amino acids. Germline-derived CDR1 and CDR2 are SNHLY and FYNNEI. V lost 4 bases, J lost 2 bases, and 8 bases stayed unmatched. The CDR3 DNA reads TGTGCCAGCAGTGCCACCGGGACAGAGACTGGAAACACCATATATTTT. Amino acid sequence: CASSATGTETGNTIYF. Full variable domain (rest looked up from reference TRBV2 and TRBJ1-3): EPEVTQTPSHQVTQMGQEVILRCVPISNHLYFYWYRQILGQKVEFLVSFYNNEISEKSEIFDDQFSVERPDGSNFTLKIRSTKLEDSAMYFCASSATGTETGNTIYFGEGSWLTVV.